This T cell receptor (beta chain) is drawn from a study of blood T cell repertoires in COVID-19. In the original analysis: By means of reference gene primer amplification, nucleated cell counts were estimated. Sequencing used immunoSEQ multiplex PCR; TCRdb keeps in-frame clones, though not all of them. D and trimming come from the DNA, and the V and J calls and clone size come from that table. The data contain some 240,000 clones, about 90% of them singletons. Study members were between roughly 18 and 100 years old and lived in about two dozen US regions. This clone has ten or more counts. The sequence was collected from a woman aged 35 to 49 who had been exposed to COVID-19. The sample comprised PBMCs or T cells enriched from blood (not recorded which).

In DNA form, the CDR3 reads TGTGCCAGCACCGACAGGAGCTCCTACAATGAGCAGTTCTTC. It specifies CASTDRSSYNEQFF. The chain is built from TRBV25-1 and TRBJ2-1; a weak D match, TRBD1 (6 bases). CDR3 length: 14 amino acids. Trimming shortened V by 7 bases and J by 0 bases, and 10 bases separated the two germline ends. Germline CDR1 MGHDK, CDR2 SYGVNS.